Presented here are 27 T cell receptor beta chains from one specimen sequenced in a study of blood T cell repertoires in COVID-19 (dated by TCRdb to about 2020). Receptors were amplified or captured by the immunoSEQ multiplex PCR assay. TCRdb took over this immuneACCESS table, retaining in-frame rearrangements with V and J assigned. Such tables are incomplete; in checked studies, under half of the missing clones stem from an unresolved V gene, and the remainder is unexplained. The sample data list around 100,000 clones, and roughly 82% of these were observed just once. The top ten clones comprise roughly a quarter of the sample. Sequencing was done on a sample of peripheral blood. These receptors came from a man aged 55 to 70 with acute or convalescent COVID-19.

The genes are TRBV7-2 and TRBJ1-3, with D possibly matching TRBD1 (5 bases). Looked up from germline, CDR1 is SGHTA and CDR2 is FQGNSA. Trimming left V 2 bases short and J 0 bases short, with 11 bases between. This CDR3 spans 16 amino acids. The CDR3 coding sequence is TGTGCCAGCAGCTTATCTCGGGGGTCCTCTGGAAACACCATATATTTT. Translating it yields CASSLSRGSSGNTIYF.

The J gene is TRBJ2-7, the V gene TRBV6-2 or TRBV6-3; maybe TRBD2 (6 bases). The CDR3 loop spans 12 amino acids. Germline V gene sequence: CDR1 MNHEY, CDR2 SVGEGT. Trimming shortened V by 3 bases and J by 4 bases, and 7 bases separated the two germline ends. In DNA, the CDR3 is TGTGCCAGCAGTTATGGGAGGTACGAGCAGTACGTC. It yields the protein CASSYGRYEQYV.

The rearrangement links TRBV15 to TRBJ2-1; 14 bases map to TRBD2. Germline loops: CDR1 LNHNV, CDR2 YYDKDF (reference sequence). The CDR3 is 15 amino acids. V lost 3 bases and J lost 9; bases outside the gene matches: 4. CDR3 nucleotides: TGTGCCACCAGCAGGGGACTAGCGGGAGAGGTTGAGCAGTTCTTC. Its translation: CATSRGLAGEVEQFF.

V gene TRBV27 combines with J gene TRBJ1-6; possibly TRBD1 for D (6 bases). The CDR3 contains 14 residues. Trimming took off 6 bases at V and 5 bases at J, with 11 bases between the two ends. Germline lookup yields CDR1 MNHEY and CDR2 SMNVEV (reference sequence). Written as DNA, the CDR3 is TGTGCCAGCAGCTTCCGGACAGATAATTCACCCCTCCACTTT. It yields the protein CASSFRTDNSPLHF.

The genes are TRBV19 and TRBJ1-1, with 7 bases fitting TRBD1. The CDR3 has 13 amino acids. J was trimmed by 5 bases and V by 8 bases; bases with no gene match: 8. Germline V gene sequence: CDR1 LNHDA, CDR2 SQIVND (reference sequence). The CDR3 DNA follows: TGTGCCAGTGCGGTGACAGGGCGTACTGAAGCTTTCTTT. Protein: CASAVTGRTEAFF.

CDR3 amino acids: CASSFAGMSYNEQFF. Here the CDR3 DNA reads TGTGCCAGCAGCTTTGCGGGGATGTCCTACAATGAGCAGTTCTTC. The chain carries TRBV7-2 and TRBJ2-1; weak D call: TRBD2 (6 bases). Deletions cut 3 bases from V and 1 base from J, with 10 bases between. Germline CDR1 is SGHTA and CDR2 is FQGNSA. The length of the CDR3 is 15 residues.

The CDR3 nucleotides are TGTGCCAGTACTGATGGAAGCGGGAGGGGCAATGAGCAGTTCTTC. It encodes CASTDGSGRGNEQFF. The J gene is TRBJ2-1, the V gene TRBV19, with TRBD2 identical over 10 bases. The CDR3 covers 15 residues. In germline, CDR1 is LNHDA, CDR2 SQIVND (reference sequence). V gave up 7 bases and J gave up 6 bases; unmatched junction bases: 9.

This chain joins TRBV10-3 and TRBJ2-6; 7 nucleotides match TRBD2. This CDR3 has 17 amino acids. CDR1 is ENHRY, CDR2 SYGVKD, per germline. With V trimmed by 0 bases and J by 4 bases, 6 bases remained unmatched. The chain's CDR3 is CAISESGGILGANVLTF. The CDR3 DNA sequence: TGTGCCATCAGTGAGTCGGGAGGGATTTTGGGGGCCAACGTCCTGACTTTC.

The CDR3 DNA is TGTGCCAGCAGCGCTCATAGCGGACAGGGGAGCTCCTACAATGAGCAGTTCTTC. Residues: CASSAHSGQGSSYNEQFF. The V and J genes are TRBV25-1 and TRBJ2-1; 9 nucleotides match TRBD1. Trimming at V came to 6 bases and at J to 0 bases, leaving 12 bases not matched to a gene. CDR3 length: 18 amino acids. Germline V CDR1 and CDR2: MGHDK, SYGVNS.

CDR3 amino acids: CASSPGQGGYQPQHF. CDR3 DNA sequence: TGCGCCAGCAGCCCAGGACAGGGTGGATATCAGCCCCAGCATTTT. This chain connects TRBV5-1 to TRBJ1-5, with TRBD1 matching over 8 bases. Germline loops: CDR1 SGHRS, CDR2 YFSETQ. V trimming: 4 bases; J trimming: 5 bases; junction bases outside the gene matches: 8. The CDR3 spans 15 residues.

This sequence joins TRBV12-3 or TRBV12-4 and TRBJ1-1, with TRBD1 as a possible D gene (5 bases). V lost 3 bases to trimming and J lost 8 bases, with 7 bases between them. The CDR3 is 11 amino acids. DNA of the CDR3: TGTGCCAGCAGTTTCCAGGGAGAAGCTTTCTTT. Its protein is CASSFQGEAFF.

The rearrangement links TRBV11-2 to TRBJ2-5; TRBD1 aligns across 10 bases. The germline V gene encodes CDR1 SGHAT and CDR2 FQNNGV. Losses at the gene ends were 3 bases for V and 3 bases for J; bases not matched to a gene: 4. The CDR3 covers 15 residues. CDR3 coding DNA: TGTGCCAGCAGCTTGGGGACAGGGGAAGAAGAGACCCAGTACTTC. Translated, it gives CASSLGTGEEETQYF. Drawing the rest from reference TRBV11-2 and TRBJ2-5, the complete variable domain is EAGVAQSPRYKIIEKRQSVAFWCNPISGHATLYWYQQILGQGPKLLIQFQNNGVVDDSQLPKDRFSAERLKGVDSTLKIQPAKLEDSAVYLCASSLGTGEEETQYFGPGTRLLVL.

The chain uses TRBV5-1 and TRBJ2-5, with 12 bases aligning to TRBD2. V lost 4 bases to trimming and J lost 5 bases; unmatched junction nucleotides: 9. The CDR3 spans 16 residues. Germline CDR1 reads SGHRS; CDR2 reads YFSETQ. In DNA form, the CDR3 reads TGCGCCAGCAGCAAGACTAGCGGGAGAGATGGGGAGACCCAGTACTTC. Its translation: CASSKTSGRDGETQYF.

The V call is TRBV29-1, the J call TRBJ2-3; 8 nucleotides align to TRBD2. Germline V gives CDR1 SQVTM, CDR2 ANQGSEA. Losses at the gene ends were 4 bases for V and 5 bases for J; bases not matched to a gene: 11. There are 15 residues in the CDR3. This CDR3 reads CSVGGWRGAGDTQYF. Written as DNA, the CDR3 is TGCAGCGTTGGAGGTTGGCGGGGGGCGGGAGATACGCAGTATTTT.

V and J are TRBV7-6 and TRBJ2-7, with TRBD2 identical over 8 bases. Trimming took 6 bases from V and 3 from J; bases not matched to a gene: 7. The length of the CDR3 is 14 residues. CDR1 is SGHVS and CDR2 is FNYEAQ in the germline V gene. For the CDR3, the DNA is TGTGCCAGCAGTACGGGAGGGCCGGGCTACGAGCAGTACTTC. This encodes CASSTGGPGYEQYF.

V and J are TRBV6-6 and TRBJ2-7, with 9 bases lining up with TRBD1. V lost 2 bases, J lost 11 bases, and 4 bases stayed unmatched. The V gene's germline CDR1 is MNHNY and CDR2 SVGAGI (reference sequence). There are 12 residues in the CDR3. The DNA of the CDR3 is TGTGCCAGCAGTTACGACGGGACAGGGAAGTACTTC. This encodes CASSYDGTGKYF.

This chain links TRBV9 with TRBJ1-1; D is uncertain. V was pared by 0 bases and J by 0 bases, with 9 bases between. In germline, CDR1 is SGDLS, CDR2 YYNGEE. The CDR3 extends over 15 amino acids. This CDR3 reads CASSVENLMNTEAFF. DNA for the CDR3: TGTGCCAGCAGCGTAGAAAATCTAATGAACACTGAAGCTTTCTTT.

This clone was counted once. The chain employs TRBV28 and TRBJ1-6, with D perhaps matching TRBD1 (6 bases). The CDR3 spans 18 residues. The germline V and J ends were trimmed by 5 bases and 9 bases, with 26 bases remaining between them. Germline CDR1 and CDR2: MDHEN and SYDVKM. The CDR3 loop reads CASSPYMDTGTPGSPLHF. The CDR3 DNA reads TGTGCCAGCAGTCCTTATATGGACACAGGGACCCCTGGTTCACCCCTCCACTTT.

This clone appeared a single time. The gene calls are TRBV4-1 and TRBJ1-3; D remains unclear. This CDR3 is built from 15 residues. Trimming stripped 4 bases from V and 6 bases from J, with 16 bases between. Germline lookup yields CDR1 MGHRA and CDR2 YSYEKL. CDR3: CASSLRLTALNTIYF. The CDR3 DNA reads as TGCGCCAGCAGCCTGAGGCTCACGGCGTTAAACACCATATATTTT.

The rearrangement uses TRBV28 and TRBJ1-6; 8 bases are a match to TRBD1. In germline, CDR1 is MDHEN, CDR2 SYDVKM. The V and J ends lost 4 bases and 7 bases, in that order; junction bases with no gene match: 6. The CDR3 runs to 15 residues. The CDR3, as DNA: TGTGCCAGCAGTTCCGGACAGGGAAGGAATTCACCCCTCCACTTT. Protein: CASSSGQGRNSPLHF.

The V gene is TRBV18, the J gene TRBJ1-3; no reliable D call. Germline V lookup: CDR1 KGHSH, CDR2 LQKENI. V shed 6 bases and J shed 4 bases, with 19 bases lying between them. The CDR3 is 16 amino acids. The chain's CDR3 is CASSPDSSDSGNTIYF. Here the CDR3 DNA reads TGTGCCAGCTCGCCGGACTCCTCAGACTCCGGAAACACCATATATTTT.

This chain connects TRBV18 to TRBJ2-2; TRBD2 aligns across 14 bases. CDR3 length equals 17 residues. Germline assignment: CDR1 KGHSH and CDR2 LQKENI. Trimming removed 2 bases from V and 4 bases from J; junction bases left unmatched: 3. DNA for the CDR3: TGTGCCAGCTCACCAGAGGGACTAGCGGGAGCCACCGGGGAGCTGTTTTTT. Translation: CASSPEGLAGATGELFF.

V gene TRBV10-3 combines with J gene TRBJ1-2; weak D call: TRBD1 (6 bases). The CDR3 totals 15 residues. In germline, CDR1 is ENHRY, CDR2 SYGVKD. Trimming took 5 bases from V and 6 from J, leaving 19 bases between them. CDR3 DNA sequence: TGTGCCATCAGTCGACAGGTTTCTTCCCATGATGGCTACACCTTC. It specifies CAISRQVSSHDGYTF.

This CDR3 reads CASSRTGGTWAFF. The CDR3 DNA is TGTGCCAGCAGCCGTACAGGGGGCACGTGGGCTTTCTTT. J is TRBJ1-1 and V is TRBV6-5; TRBD1 agrees at 9 bases. Trimming removed 6 bases from V and 11 bases from J; junction bases left unmatched: 10. The CDR3 sequence is 13 residues long. Germline CDR1 reads MNHEY; CDR2 reads SVGAGI.

V is TRBV5-1 and J is TRBJ1-1, with D tentatively TRBD1 (6 bases). The CDR3 loop spans 15 amino acids. Per germline, CDR1 SGHRS and CDR2 YFSETQ. V lost 4 bases and J 1 base, leaving 14 bases between the germline ends. The CDR3 sequence: CASSRSGDTNTEAFF. The CDR3 DNA reads TGCGCCAGCAGCCGTTCAGGGGATACGAACACTGAAGCTTTCTTT.

A single count supports this clone. This chain connects TRBV29-1 to TRBJ1-1, with D hard to call. The CDR3 extends over 12 amino acids. V shed 8 bases and J shed 1 base, with 11 bases lying between them. Germline V gene sequence: CDR1 SQVTM, CDR2 ANQGSEA. The CDR3, as DNA: TGCAGCTCACCTGCAGGGAACACTGAAGCTTTCTTT. Translated: CSSPAGNTEAFF. Complete variable domain (other parts from reference TRBV29-1 and TRBJ1-1): SAVISQKPSRDICQRGTSLTIQCQVDSQVTMMFWYRQQPGQSLTLIATANQGSEATYESGFVIDKFPISRPNLTFSTLTVSNMSPEDSSIYLCSSPAGNTEAFFGQGTRLTVV.

This clone has a handful of counts. The genes are TRBV11-3 and TRBJ2-6, with a possible D match to TRBD1 (6 bases). The CDR3 consists of 17 residues. V lost 5 bases and J 0 bases, leaving 14 bases between the germline ends. Germline CDR1 SGHNT, CDR2 YENEEA. CDR3 in DNA: TGTGCCAGCAGCAGAGGGGGATTGGGCTCTGGGGCCAACGTCCTGACTTTC. This codes for CASSRGGLGSGANVLTF. Based on the CDR3 plus reference TRBV11-3 and TRBJ2-6, the full variable domain is EAGVVQSPRYKIIEKKQPVAFWCNPISGHNTLYWYLQNLGQGPELLIRYENEEAVDDSQLPKDRFSAERLKGVDSTLKIQPAELGDSAVYLCASSRGGLGSGANVLTFGAGSRLTVL.